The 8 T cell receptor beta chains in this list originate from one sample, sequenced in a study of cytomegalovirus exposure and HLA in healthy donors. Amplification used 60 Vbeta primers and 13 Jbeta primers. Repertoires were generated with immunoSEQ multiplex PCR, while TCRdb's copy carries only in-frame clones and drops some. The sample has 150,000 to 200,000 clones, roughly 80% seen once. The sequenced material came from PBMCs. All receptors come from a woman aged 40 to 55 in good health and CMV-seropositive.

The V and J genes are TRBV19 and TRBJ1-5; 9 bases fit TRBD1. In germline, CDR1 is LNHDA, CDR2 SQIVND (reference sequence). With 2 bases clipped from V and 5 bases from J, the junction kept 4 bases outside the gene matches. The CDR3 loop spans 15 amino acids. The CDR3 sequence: CASSIRDRDHQPQHF. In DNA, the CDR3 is TGTGCCAGTAGTATACGGGACAGGGACCATCAGCCCCAGCATTTT. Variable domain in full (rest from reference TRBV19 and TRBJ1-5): DGGITQSPKYLFRKEGQNVTLSCEQNLNHDAMYWYRQDPGQGLRLIYYSQIVNDFQKGDIAEGYSVSREKKESFPLTVTSAQKNPTAFYLCASSIRDRDHQPQHFGDGTRLSIL.

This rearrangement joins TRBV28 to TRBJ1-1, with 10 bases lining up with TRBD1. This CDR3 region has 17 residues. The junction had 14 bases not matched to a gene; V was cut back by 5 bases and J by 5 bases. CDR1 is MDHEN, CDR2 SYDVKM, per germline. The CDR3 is CASSKSGTGVRGTEAFF. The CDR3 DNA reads TGTGCCAGCAGTAAATCCGGGACAGGGGTTCGAGGGACTGAAGCTTTCTTT. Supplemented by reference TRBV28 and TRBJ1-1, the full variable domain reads DVKVTQSSRYLVKRTGEKVFLECVQDMDHENMFWYRQDPGLGLRLIYFSYDVKMKEKGDIPEGYSVSREKKERFSLILESASTNQTSMYLCASSKSGTGVRGTEAFFGQGTRLTVV.

The chain's CDR3 is CASSQTTGVFTGELFF. The CDR3 region has the DNA TGTGCCAGCAGCCAAACGACAGGGGTGTTCACCGGGGAGCTGTTTTTT. The V gene is TRBV14, the J gene TRBJ2-2, with 8 bases lining up with TRBD1. Germline CDR1 SGHDN, CDR2 FVKESK. Unmatched junction bases numbered 6, after V lost 2 bases and J lost 4 bases. CDR3 length equals 16 residues.

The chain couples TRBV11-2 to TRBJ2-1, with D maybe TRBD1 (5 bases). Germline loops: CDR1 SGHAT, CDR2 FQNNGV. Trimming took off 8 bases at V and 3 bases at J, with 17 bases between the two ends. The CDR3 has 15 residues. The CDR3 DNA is TGTGCCAGCTTAATTGGGGCAGGCTTCTACAATGAGCAGTTCTTC. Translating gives CASLIGAGFYNEQFF. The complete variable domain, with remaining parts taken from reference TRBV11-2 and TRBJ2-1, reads EAGVAQSPRYKIIEKRQSVAFWCNPISGHATLYWYQQILGQGPKLLIQFQNNGVVDDSQLPKDRFSAERLKGVDSTLKIQPAKLEDSAVYLCASLIGAGFYNEQFFGPGTRLTVL.

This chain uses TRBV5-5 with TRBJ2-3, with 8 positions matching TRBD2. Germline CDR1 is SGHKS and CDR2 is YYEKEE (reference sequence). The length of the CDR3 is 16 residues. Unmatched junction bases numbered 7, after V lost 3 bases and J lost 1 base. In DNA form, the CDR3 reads TGTGCCAGCAGCTCATGGACTAGCCGACGCACAGATACGCAGTATTTT. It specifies CASSSWTSRRTDTQYF.

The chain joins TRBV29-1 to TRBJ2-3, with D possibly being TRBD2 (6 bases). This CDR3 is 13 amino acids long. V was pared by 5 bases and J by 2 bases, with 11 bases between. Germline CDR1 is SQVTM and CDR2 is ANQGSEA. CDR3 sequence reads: CSVLAVNTDTQYF. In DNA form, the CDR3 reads TGCAGCGTTTTAGCGGTTAACACAGATACGCAGTATTTT.

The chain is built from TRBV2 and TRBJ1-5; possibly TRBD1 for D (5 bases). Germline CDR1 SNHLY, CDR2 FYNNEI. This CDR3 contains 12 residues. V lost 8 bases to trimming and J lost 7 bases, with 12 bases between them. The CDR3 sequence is CASSGGEQPQHF. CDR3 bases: TGTGCCAGCTCTGGAGGGGAGCAGCCCCAGCATTTT.

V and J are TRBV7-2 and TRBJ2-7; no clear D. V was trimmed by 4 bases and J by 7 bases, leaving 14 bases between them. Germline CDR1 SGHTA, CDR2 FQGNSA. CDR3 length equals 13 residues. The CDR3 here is CASSSQPTGEQYF. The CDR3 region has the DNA TGTGCCAGCAGCTCACAGCCAACTGGGGAGCAGTACTTC.